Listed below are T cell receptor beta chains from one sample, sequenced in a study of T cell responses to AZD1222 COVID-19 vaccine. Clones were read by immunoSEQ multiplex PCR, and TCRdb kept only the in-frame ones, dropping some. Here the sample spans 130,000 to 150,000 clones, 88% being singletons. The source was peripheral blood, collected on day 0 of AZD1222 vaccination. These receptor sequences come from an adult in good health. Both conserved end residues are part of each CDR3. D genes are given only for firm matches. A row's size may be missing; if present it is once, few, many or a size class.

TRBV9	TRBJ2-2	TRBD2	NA	CASSVTSGGNGELFF	TGTGCCAGCAGCGTTACTAGCGGGGGGAACGGGGAGCTGTTTTTT
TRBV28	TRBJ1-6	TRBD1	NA	CASTLTGINSPLHF	TGTGCCAGCACCCTGACAGGGATTAATTCACCCCTCCACTTT
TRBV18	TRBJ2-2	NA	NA	CASSPLPDTGELFF	TGTGCCAGCTCACCGCTTCCAGACACCGGGGAGCTGTTTTTT
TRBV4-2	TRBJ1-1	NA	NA	CAARVNTEAFF	TGTGCCGCGCGGGTGAACACTGAAGCTTTCTTT
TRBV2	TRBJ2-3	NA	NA	CASSGGGHQDTQYF	TGTGCCAGCAGCGGCGGGGGACATCAAGATACGCAGTATTTT
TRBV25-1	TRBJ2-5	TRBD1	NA	CASSGIGQGVGETQYF	TGTGCCAGCAGTGGGATCGGACAGGGGGTCGGTGAGACCCAGTACTTC
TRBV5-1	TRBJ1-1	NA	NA	CASSYGGVNTEAFF	TGCGCCAGCAGTTACGGAGGTGTGAACACTGAAGCTTTCTTT
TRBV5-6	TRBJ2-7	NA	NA	CASSLDRGDEQYF	TGTGCCAGCAGCTTGGATCGGGGTGACGAGCAGTACTTC
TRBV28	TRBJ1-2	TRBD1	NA	CASSPGTGAVYGYTF	TGTGCCAGCAGCCCAGGGACAGGGGCCGTCTATGGCTACACCTTC
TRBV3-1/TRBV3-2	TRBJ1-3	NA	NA	CASSLGRSGNTIYF	TGTGCCAGCAGCCTCGGTAGGAGTGGAAACACCATATATTTT
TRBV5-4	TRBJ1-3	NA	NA	CASSHNTGYGNTIYF	TGTGCCAGCAGCCACAACACAGGGTACGGAAACACCATATATTTT
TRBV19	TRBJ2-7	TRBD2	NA	CASRAGGQTYYEQYF	TGTGCCAGTCGAGCGGGGGGACAGACCTACTACGAGCAGTACTTC
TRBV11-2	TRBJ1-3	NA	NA	CASSALEGNGNTIYF	TGTGCCAGCAGCGCACTGGAAGGGAATGGAAACACCATATATTTT
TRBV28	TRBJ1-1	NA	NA	CASSIAGDPEAFF	TGTGCCAGCAGCATAGCGGGGGACCCTGAAGCTTTCTTT
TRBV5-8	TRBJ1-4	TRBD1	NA	CASSSGQLNEKLFF	TGTGCCAGCAGCTCGGGACAGCTTAATGAAAAACTGTTTTTT
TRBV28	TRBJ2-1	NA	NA	CASNQNGGAVNEQFF	TGTGCCAGCAACCAAAATGGGGGGGCGGTCAATGAGCAGTTCTTC
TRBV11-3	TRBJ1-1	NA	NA	CASSLEGNSRSFF	TGTGCCAGCAGCTTAGAGGGTAACAGTAGATCTTTCTTT
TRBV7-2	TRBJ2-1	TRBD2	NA	CASSLVGLAFNEQFF	TGTGCCAGCAGCTTAGTGGGACTAGCGTTCAATGAGCAGTTCTTC
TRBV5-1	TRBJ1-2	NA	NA	CASSLDSQGHYGYTF	TGCGCCAGCAGCTTAGACTCTCAAGGTCATTATGGCTACACCTTC
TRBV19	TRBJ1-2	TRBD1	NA	CASSITGTGARYTF	TGTGCCAGTAGTATAACCGGGACAGGGGCTCGCTACACCTTC
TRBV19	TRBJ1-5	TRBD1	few	CASSRGDRALNQPQHF	TGTGCCAGTAGTAGGGGGGACAGGGCTCTCAATCAGCCCCAGCATTTT
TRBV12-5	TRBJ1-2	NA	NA	CASAILGGVGANYGYTF	TGTGCTAGTGCCATATTAGGGGGAGTGGGCGCGAACTATGGCTACACCTTC
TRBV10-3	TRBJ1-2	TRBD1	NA	CAILRDDRGLSYGYTF	TGTGCCATCTTAAGGGACGACAGGGGGCTGAGCTATGGCTACACCTTC
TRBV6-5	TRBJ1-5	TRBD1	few	CASKGQGYNQPQHF	TGTGCCAGCAAAGGACAGGGTTACAATCAGCCCCAGCATTTT
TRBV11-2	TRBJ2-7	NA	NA	CASSLERAAPQQYF	TGTGCCAGCAGCCTAGAGCGTGCAGCTCCACAGCAGTACTTC
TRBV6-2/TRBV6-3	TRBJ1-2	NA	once	CASSKGIPYGYTF	TGTGCCAGCAGCAAAGGGATCCCCTATGGCTACACCTTC
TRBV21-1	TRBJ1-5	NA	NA	CASSKRNGADQPQHF	TGTGCCAGCAGCAAAAGGAACGGCGCGGATCAGCCCCAGCATTTT
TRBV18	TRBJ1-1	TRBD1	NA	CASSLRPGGNTEAFF	TGTGCCAGCTCTCTTCGCCCAGGGGGGAACACTGAAGCTTTCTTT
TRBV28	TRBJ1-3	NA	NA	CASSLSNTIYF	TGTGCCAGCAGTTTAAGCAACACCATATATTTT
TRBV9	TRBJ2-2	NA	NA	CASSVVGGALGTGELFF	TGTGCCAGCAGCGTAGTGGGGGGGGCGCTGGGCACCGGGGAGCTGTTTTTT
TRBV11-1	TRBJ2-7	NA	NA	CASRRVYEQYF	TGTGCCAGCAGGCGGGTTTACGAGCAGTACTTC
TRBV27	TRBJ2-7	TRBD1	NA	CASSFRTGVYEQYF	TGTGCCAGCAGCTTTCGAACAGGGGTCTACGAGCAGTACTTC
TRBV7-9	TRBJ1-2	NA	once	CATGRGGILYGYTF	TGTGCCACAGGTCGAGGGGGGATCCTCTATGGCTACACCTTC
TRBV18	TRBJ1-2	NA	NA	CASSPDENYGYTF	TGTGCCAGCTCACCGGACGAAAACTATGGCTACACCTTC
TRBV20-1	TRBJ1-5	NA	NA	CSASAGYSNQPQHF	TGCAGTGCTAGTGCGGGATATAGCAATCAGCCCCAGCATTTT
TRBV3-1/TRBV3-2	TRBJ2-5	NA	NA	CASSQDEFGETQYF	TGTGCCAGCAGCCAAGATGAATTTGGAGAGACCCAGTACTTC
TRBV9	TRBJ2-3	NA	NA	CASSVRGDTDTQYF	TGTGCCAGCAGCGTAAGGGGGGACACAGATACGCAGTATTTT